The clone carrying this TCR beta chain showed up many times. The sample comes from a study of T-cell memory formation after mild COVID-19. Germline trimming cut 3 bases from V and 0 bases from J; bases unmatched to any gene: 8. Per germline, CDR1 SQVTM and CDR2 ANQGSEA. The CDR3 totals 18 residues. From the 5' RACE reads, TCRdb called clonotypes with MiXCR, one entry per CDR3 protein. The table includes 250,000 to 300,000 distinct CDR3 sequences, 16% detected once. The sample comprised PBMCs or a T cell subset sorted from them (not recorded which). The rearrangement joins TRBV29-1 to TRBJ2-1; 13 bases map to TRBD2. This TCR was recovered from a man in his late teens or twenties who had mild COVID-19 (a few samples of this study predate the infection). Cell type and time point are not known. CDR3 sequence: CSVDRTSGGISSYNEQFF. CDR3 in DNA: TGCAGCGTTGACCGGACTAGCGGGGGAATAAGCTCCTACAATGAGCAGTTCTTC.